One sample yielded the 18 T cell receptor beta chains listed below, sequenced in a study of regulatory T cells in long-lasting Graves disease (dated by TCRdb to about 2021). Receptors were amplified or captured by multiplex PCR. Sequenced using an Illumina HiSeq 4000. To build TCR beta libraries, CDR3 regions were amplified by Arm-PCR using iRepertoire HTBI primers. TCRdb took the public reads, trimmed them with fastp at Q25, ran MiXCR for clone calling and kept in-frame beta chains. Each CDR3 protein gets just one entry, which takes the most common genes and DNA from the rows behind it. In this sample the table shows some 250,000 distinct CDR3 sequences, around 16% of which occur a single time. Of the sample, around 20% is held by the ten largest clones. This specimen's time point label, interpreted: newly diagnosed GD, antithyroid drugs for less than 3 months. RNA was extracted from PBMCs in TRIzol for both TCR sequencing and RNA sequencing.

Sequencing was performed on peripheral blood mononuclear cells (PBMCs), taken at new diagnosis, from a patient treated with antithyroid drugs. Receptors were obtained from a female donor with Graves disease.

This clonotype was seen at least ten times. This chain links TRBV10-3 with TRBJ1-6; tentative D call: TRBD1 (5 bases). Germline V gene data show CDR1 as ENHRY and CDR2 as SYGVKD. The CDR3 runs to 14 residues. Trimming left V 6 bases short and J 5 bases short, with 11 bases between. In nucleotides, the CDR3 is TGTGCCATCAGCCGGACACATAATAATTCACCCCTCCACTTT. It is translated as CAISRTHNNSPLHF.

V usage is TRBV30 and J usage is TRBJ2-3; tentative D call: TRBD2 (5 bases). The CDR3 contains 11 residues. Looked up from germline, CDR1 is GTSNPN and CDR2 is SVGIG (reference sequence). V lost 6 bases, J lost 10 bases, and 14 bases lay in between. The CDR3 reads CACTPVGAQYF. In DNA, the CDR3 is TGTGCCTGTACCCCCGTCGGGGCGCAGTATTTT.

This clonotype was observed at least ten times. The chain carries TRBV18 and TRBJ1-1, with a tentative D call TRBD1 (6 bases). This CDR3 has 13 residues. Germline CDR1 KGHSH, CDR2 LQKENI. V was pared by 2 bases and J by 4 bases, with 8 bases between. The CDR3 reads CASSPGTSTEAFF. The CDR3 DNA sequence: TGTGCCAGCTCACCAGGGACATCCACTGAAGCTTTCTTT.

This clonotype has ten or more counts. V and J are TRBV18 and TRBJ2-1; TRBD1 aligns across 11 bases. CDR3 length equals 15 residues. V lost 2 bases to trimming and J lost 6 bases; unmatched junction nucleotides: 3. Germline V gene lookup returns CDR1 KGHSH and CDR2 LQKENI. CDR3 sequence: CASSPGGQGGNEQFF. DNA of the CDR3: TGTGCCAGCTCACCAGGGGGACAGGGGGGCAATGAGCAGTTCTTC.

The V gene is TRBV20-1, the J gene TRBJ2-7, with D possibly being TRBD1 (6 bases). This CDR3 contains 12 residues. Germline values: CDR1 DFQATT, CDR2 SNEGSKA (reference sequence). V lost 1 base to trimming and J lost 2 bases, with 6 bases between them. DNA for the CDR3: TGCAGTGCTAGAGGGGACACCTACGAGCAGTACTTC. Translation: CSARGDTYEQYF.

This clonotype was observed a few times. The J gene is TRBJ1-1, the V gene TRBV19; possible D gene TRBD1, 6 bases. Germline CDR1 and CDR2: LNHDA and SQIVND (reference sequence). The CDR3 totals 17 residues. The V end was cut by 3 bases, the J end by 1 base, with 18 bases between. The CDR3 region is CASSIMYGQGRNTEAFF. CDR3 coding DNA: TGTGCCAGTAGTATTATGTACGGTCAGGGGCGGAACACTGAAGCTTTCTTT.

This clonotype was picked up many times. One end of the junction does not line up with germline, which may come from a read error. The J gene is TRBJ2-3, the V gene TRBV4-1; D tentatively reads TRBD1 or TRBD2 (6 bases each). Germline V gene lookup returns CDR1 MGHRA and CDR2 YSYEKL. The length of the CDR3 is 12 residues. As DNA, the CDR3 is TGTGCCAGCAGCCTACCTAGGGGGGCGCAGTATTTT. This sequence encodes CASSLPRGAQYF.

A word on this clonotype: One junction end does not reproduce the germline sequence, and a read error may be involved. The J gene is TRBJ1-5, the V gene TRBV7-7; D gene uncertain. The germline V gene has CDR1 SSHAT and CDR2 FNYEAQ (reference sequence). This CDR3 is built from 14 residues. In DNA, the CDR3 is TGTGCTAGCAGCTCGAGACCGAGCAATCAGCCCCAGCATTTT. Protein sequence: CASSSRPSNQPQHF.

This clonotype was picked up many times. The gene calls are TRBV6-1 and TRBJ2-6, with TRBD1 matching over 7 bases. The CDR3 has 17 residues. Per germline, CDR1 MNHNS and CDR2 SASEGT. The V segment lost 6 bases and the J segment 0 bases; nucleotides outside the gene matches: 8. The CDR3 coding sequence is TGTGCCAGCAGCATAGGGGACAGCTTCTCTGGGGCCAACGTCCTGACTTTC. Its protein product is CASSIGDSFSGANVLTF.

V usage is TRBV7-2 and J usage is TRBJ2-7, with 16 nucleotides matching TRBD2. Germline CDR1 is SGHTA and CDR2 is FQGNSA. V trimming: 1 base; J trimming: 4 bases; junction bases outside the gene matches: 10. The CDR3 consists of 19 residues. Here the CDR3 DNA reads TGTGCCAGCAGCTTAGACATCGGGACTAGCGGGAGGGCCGGGTACGAGCAGTACTTC. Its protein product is CASSLDIGTSGRAGYEQYF.

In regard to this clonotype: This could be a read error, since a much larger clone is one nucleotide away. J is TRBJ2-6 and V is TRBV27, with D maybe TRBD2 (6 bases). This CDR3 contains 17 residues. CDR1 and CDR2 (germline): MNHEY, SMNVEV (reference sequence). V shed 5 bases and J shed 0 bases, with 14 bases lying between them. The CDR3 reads CASSEAGTDSGANVLTF. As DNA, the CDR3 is TGTGCCAGCAGTGAAGCGGGCACGGACTCTGGGGCCAACGTCCTGACTTTC.

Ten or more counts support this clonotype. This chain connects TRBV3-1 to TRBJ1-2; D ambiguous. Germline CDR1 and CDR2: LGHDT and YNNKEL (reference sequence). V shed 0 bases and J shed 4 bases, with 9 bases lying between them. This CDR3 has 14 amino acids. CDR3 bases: TGTGCCAGCAGCCAAGAAGGCAGGCGCTATGGCTACACCTTC. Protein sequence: CASSQEGRRYGYTF.

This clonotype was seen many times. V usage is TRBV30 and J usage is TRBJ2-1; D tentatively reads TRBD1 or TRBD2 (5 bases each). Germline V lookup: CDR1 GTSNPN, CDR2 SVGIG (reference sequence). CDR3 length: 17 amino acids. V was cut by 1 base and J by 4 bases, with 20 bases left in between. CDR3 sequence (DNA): TGTGCCTGGAGTGGGGACGCTACCTTCACTCCGTACAATGAGCAGTTCTTC. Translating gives CAWSGDATFTPYNEQFF.

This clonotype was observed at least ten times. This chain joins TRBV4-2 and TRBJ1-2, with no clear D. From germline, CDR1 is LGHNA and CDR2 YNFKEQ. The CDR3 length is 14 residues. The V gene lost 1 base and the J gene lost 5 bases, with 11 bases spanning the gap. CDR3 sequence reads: CASSQVGMGYGYTF. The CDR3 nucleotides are TGTGCCAGCAGCCAAGTAGGGATGGGGTATGGCTACACCTTC.

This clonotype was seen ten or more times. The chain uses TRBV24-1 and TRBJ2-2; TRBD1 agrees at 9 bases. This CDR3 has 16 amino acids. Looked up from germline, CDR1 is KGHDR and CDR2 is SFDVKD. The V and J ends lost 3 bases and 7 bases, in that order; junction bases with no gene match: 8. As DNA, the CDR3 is TGTGCCACCAGTGATCGGGACAGGGATGGGAGCGGGGAGCTGTTTTTT. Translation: CATSDRDRDGSGELFF.

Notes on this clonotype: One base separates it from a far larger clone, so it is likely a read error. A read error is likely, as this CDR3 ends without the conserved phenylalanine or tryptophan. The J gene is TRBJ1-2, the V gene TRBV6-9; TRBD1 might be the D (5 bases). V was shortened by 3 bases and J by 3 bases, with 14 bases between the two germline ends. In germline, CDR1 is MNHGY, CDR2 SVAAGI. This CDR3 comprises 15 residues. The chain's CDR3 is CASSYRQGRDYGYTL. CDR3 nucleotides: TGTGCCAGCAGTTACCGGCAGGGCCGGGACTATGGCTACACCCTC.

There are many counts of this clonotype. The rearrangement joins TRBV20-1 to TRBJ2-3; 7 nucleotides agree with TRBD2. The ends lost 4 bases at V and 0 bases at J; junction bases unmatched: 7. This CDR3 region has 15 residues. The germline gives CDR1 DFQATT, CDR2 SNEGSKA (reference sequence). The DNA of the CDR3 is TGCAGTGCTACGAGTGCGGGAGCTAGCACAGATACGCAGTATTTT. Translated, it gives CSATSAGASTDTQYF.

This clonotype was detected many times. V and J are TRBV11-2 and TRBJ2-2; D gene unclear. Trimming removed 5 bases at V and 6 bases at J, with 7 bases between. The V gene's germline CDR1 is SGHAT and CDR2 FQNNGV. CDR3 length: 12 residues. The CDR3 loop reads CASSPLPGELFF. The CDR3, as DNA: TGTGCCAGCAGCCCTCTGCCCGGGGAGCTGTTTTTT.